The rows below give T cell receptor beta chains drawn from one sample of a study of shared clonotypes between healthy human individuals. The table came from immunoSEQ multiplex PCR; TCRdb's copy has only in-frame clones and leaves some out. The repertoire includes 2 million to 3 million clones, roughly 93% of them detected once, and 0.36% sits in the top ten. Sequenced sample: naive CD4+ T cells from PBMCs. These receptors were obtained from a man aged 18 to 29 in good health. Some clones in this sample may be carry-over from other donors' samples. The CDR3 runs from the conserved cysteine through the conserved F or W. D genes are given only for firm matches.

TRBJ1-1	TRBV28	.	CASTMGRDLQAFF	TGTGCCAGCACCATGGGGCGAGACCTTCAAGCTTTCTTT
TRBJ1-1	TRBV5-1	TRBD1	CASSPTRGGLHAFF	TGCGCCAGCAGCCCCACCAGAGGGGGCCTGCATGCTTTCTTT
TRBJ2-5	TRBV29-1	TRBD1	CSVPPGTGQETQYF	TGCAGCGTTCCTCCTGGGACAGGCCAAGAGACCCAGTACTTC
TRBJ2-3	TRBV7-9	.	CASSPEWLALTDTQYF	TGTGCCAGCAGCCCGGAATGGCTAGCGTTAACAGATACGCAGTATTTT
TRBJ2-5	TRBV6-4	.	CASSPREEETQYF	TGTGCCAGCAGCCCCAGGGAAGAAGAGACCCAGTACTTC
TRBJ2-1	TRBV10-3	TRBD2	CAISPGSGRGYEQFF	TGTGCCATCAGCCCAGGAAGCGGGAGAGGCTATGAGCAGTTCTTC
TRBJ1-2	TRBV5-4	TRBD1	CASSKDRVSGYTF	TGTGCCAGCAGCAAGGACAGGGTCAGCGGCTACACCTTC
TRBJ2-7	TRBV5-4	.	CASSLEGWYEQYF	TGTGCCAGCAGCTTGGAGGGATGGTACGAGCAGTACTTC
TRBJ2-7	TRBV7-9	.	CASSSPLGEQYF	TGTGCCAGCAGTTCACCCTTGGGGGAGCAGTACTTC
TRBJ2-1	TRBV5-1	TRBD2	CASSQMTSGSNNEQFF	TGCGCCAGCAGCCAAATGACTAGCGGGTCTAACAATGAGCAGTTCTTC
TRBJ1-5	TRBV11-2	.	CASSFGGRQPQHF	TGTGCCAGCAGCTTCGGGGGTAGACAGCCCCAGCATTTT
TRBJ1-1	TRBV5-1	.	CASRGRAGVPEAFF	TGCGCCAGCAGGGGCAGGGCAGGGGTGCCTGAAGCTTTCTTT
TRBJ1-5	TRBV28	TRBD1	CASSPTGANQPQHF	TGTGCCAGCAGCCCTACAGGGGCAAATCAGCCCCAGCATTTT
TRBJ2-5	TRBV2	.	CASSPSETQYF	TGTGCCAGCAGCCCCAGCGAGACCCAGTACTTC
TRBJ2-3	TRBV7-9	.	CASSFGELGDTQYF	TGTGCCAGCAGCTTCGGGGAGCTGGGAGATACGCAGTATTTT
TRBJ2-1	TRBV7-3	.	CASSLNRETYNEQFF	TGTGCCAGCAGCTTAAACAGGGAAACGTACAATGAGCAGTTCTTC